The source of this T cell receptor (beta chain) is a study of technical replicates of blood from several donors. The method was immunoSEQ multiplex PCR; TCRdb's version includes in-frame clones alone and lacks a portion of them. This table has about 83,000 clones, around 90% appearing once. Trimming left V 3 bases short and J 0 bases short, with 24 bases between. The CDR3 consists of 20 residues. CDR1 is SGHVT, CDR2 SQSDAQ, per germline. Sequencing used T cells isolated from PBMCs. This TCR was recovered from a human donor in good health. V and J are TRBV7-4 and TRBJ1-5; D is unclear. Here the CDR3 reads CASSFATLKDGGYSNQPQHF. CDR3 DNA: TGTGCCAGCAGCTTTGCCACTCTTAAGGACGGAGGCTATAGCAATCAGCCCCAGCATTTT.